This TCR beta chain was sequenced in a study of shared clonotypes between healthy human individuals. Sequencing used immunoSEQ multiplex PCR; TCRdb keeps in-frame clones, though not all of them. In the table there are some 2,000,000 clones, roughly 94% of which are singletons. Terminally differentiated effector memory CD45RA+ cells were excluded by CCR7 positive selection of CD45RO-negative cells. The length of the CDR3 is 14 residues. The ends lost 5 bases at V and 8 bases at J; junction bases unmatched: 6. The germline CDR1 and CDR2 sequences are SGHVS and FNYEAQ. This TCR was recovered from a man aged 18 to 29 in good health. The sample was naive CD8+ T cells sorted from blood. V is TRBV7-6 and J is TRBJ1-4, with 9 bases identical to TRBD1. Here the CDR3 DNA reads TGTGCCAGCAGCCTCGGACAGGGGAGGGAAAAACTGTTTTTT. Its translation: CASSLGQGREKLFF.